This T cell receptor beta chain was captured by sequencing in a study of blood T cell repertoires in COVID-19. For the study at large: COVID-19 samples from acute and convalescent phases originated in the United States, Italy and Spain. The cDNA or gDNA used as material had been derived from T cells, B-cell-depleted T cells, or PBMCs.

Original methodology: Counts of nucleated cells, estimated from reference gene primer amplification, were obtained. The protocol was immunoSEQ multiplex PCR, while the TCRdb copy is restricted to in-frame clones and leaves out a portion. V and J calls plus clone size are reproduced from that table; the DNA served to infer D and trimming. The sample lists around 620,000 clones, over 80% occurring once. The junction had 5 bases not matched to a gene; V was cut back by 0 bases and J by 0 bases. The CDR3 is 16 residues long. Germline CDR1 and CDR2: SGHRS and YFSETQ. The chain combines TRBV5-1 with TRBJ1-1, with TRBD1 matching 7 bases. The source of this sequence is a young woman with acute or convalescent COVID-19. Sequencing input: peripheral blood. CDR3 sequence: CASSLGDSYLNTEAFF. The DNA of the CDR3 is TGCGCCAGCAGCTTGGGGGACAGCTACCTGAACACTGAAGCTTTCTTT.